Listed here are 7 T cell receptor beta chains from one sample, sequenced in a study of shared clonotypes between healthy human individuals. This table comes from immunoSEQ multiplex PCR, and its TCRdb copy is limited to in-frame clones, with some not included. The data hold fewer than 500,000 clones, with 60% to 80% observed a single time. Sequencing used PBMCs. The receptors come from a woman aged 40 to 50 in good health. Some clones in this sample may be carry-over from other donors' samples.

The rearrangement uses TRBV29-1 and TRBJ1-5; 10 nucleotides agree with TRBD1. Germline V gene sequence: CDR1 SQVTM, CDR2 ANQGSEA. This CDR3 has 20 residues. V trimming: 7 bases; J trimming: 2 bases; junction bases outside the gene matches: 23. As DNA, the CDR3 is TGCAGCGCTCTAGGAAGAGAGAGACAGGGGGCGCATGCCGGCAATCAGCCCCAGCATTTT. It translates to CSALGRERQGAHAGNQPQHF.

Here the CDR3 reads CASSAAPAGHISGVTQYF. CDR3 coding DNA: TGTGCCAGCAGCGCGGCCCCAGCGGGACATATTTCGGGTGTGACCCAGTACTTC. The J gene is TRBJ2-5, the V gene TRBV9; D is perhaps TRBD2 (7 bases). From germline, CDR1 is SGDLS and CDR2 YYNGEE. The CDR3 length is 18 residues. V shed 3 bases and J shed 7 bases, with 28 bases lying between them.

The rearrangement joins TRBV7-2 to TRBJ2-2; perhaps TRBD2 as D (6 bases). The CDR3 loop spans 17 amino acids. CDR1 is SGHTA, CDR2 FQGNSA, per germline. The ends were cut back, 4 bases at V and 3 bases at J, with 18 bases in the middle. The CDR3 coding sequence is TGTGCCAGCAGCTCCCGGTCTGGTAGCGGATACACCGGGGAGCTGTTTTTT. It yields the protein CASSSRSGSGYTGELFF.

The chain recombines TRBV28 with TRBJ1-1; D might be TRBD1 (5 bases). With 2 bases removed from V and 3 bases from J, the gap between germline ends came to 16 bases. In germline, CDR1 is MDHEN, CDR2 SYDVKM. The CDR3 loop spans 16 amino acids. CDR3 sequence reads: CASSLQGTPGYTEAFF. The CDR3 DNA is TGTGCCAGCAGTTTACAGGGTACTCCAGGGTACACTGAAGCTTTCTTT.

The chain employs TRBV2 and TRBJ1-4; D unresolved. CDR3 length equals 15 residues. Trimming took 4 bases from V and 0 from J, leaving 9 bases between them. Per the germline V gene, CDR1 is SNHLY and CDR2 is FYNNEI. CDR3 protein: CASSAGSATNEKLFF. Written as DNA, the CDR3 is TGTGCCAGCAGTGCCGGCTCAGCAACTAATGAAAAACTGTTTTTT.

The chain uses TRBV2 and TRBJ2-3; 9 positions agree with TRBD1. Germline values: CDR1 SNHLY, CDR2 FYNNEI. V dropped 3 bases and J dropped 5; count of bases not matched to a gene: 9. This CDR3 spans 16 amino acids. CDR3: CASSEGMGTGQDTQYF. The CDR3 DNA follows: TGTGCCAGCAGTGAGGGAATGGGGACAGGGCAAGATACGCAGTATTTT.

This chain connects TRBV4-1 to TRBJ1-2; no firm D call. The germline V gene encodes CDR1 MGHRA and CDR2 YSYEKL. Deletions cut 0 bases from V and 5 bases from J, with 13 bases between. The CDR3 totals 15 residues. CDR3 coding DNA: TGCGCCAGCAGCCAAGATGACGGTCTAGGTTATGGCTACACCTTC. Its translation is CASSQDDGLGYGYTF.